What follows are 19 T cell receptor beta chains derived from one specimen sequenced in a study of T cells in women clearing cervical HPV infection. The data were produced by immunoSEQ multiplex PCR, yet TCRdb's version contains in-frame clones alone and is incomplete. Its clone listing holds approximately 40,000 clones. Material: blood buffy coat. The receptors here all came from a woman between 18 and 70 years old with a cervical HPV16 infection that either progressed to CIN3+ or cleared (not recorded which).

For this clone: The CDR3 end lies 3 residues beyond the end of the read and is filled in from the germline J gene. The chain couples TRBV11-2 to TRBJ1-1, with 11 bases aligning to TRBD1. The CDR3 has 13 residues. Germline CDR1 reads SGHAT; CDR2 reads FQNNGV. CDR3 region: CASSERDRGAAFF. The covered CDR3 bases are TGTGCCAGCAGCGAACGGGACAGGGGGGCA.

For this clone: The read terminates 3 residues ahead of where the CDR3 ends, so the germline J gene completes it. V and J are TRBV6-4 and TRBJ1-2, with D perhaps matching TRBD1 (5 bases). The CDR3 is 12 amino acids. CDR1 is MRHNA and CDR2 is SNTAGT in the germline V gene. The sequenced part of the CDR3 DNA is TGTGCCAGCACCGGGCAGGGCAACGGC. Protein product: CASTGQGNG. The full CDR3 is CASTGQGNGYTF.

Concerning this clone: The CDR3 end is not reached by the read, which stops 3 residues before it; the germline J gene fills it in. The chain recombines TRBV11-3 with TRBJ2-1; 13 positions agree with TRBD2. The CDR3 totals 15 residues. Germline CDR1 SGHNT, CDR2 YENEEA. The junction had 5 bases not matched to a gene; V was cut back by 4 bases and J by 8 bases. CDR3 protein: CASSSGTSGIDEQFF. The sequenced CDR3 bases are TGTGCCAGCAGCTCCGGGACTAGCGGGATCGATGAG.

A remark on this clone: The read halts 3 residues ahead of the CDR3 end, with the missing end drawn from the germline J gene. The rearrangement links TRBV29-1 to TRBJ1-4; D is unclear. Germline loops: CDR1 SQVTM, CDR2 ANQGSEA. The ends were cut back, 2 bases at V and 6 bases at J, with 10 bases in the middle. The length of the CDR3 is 13 residues. The CDR3 spells CSVELDWDEKLFF. The sequenced part of the CDR3 DNA is TGCAGCGTTGAACTTGACTGGGATGAAAAA.

About this clone itself: The sample contains more than one DNA sequence encoding this CDR3. Here the CDR3 reads CASSLDQGGYGYTF. The covered CDR3 bases are TGTGCCAGCAGTTTAGATCAGGGAGGGTATGGC. The chain employs TRBV28 and TRBJ1-2, with D maybe TRBD1 (5 bases). The sequence runs out 3 residues before the end of the CDR3; the remainder is reconstructed from the germline J gene. Trimming stripped 2 bases from V and 5 bases from J, with 12 bases between. This CDR3 has 14 amino acids. The germline gives CDR1 MDHEN, CDR2 SYDVKM.

Points on this clone: The read ends 3 residues before the CDR3 terminus; that terminus is restored from the germline J gene. V usage is TRBV7-9 and J usage is TRBJ1-5, with TRBD1 as a possible D gene (5 bases). This CDR3 has 14 amino acids. Germline loops: CDR1 SEHNR, CDR2 FQNEAQ (reference sequence). Trimming removed 4 bases at V and 7 bases at J, with 14 bases between. Partial CDR3 DNA: TGTGCCAGCAGCTCCCCGGGGGTATGGCAGCCC. Translated, it gives CASSSPGVWQP. The entire CDR3 reads CASSSPGVWQPQHF.

On this clone: With the read ending 3 residues before the CDR3 end, the germline J gene is used to fill in that end. The chain carries TRBV12-3 or TRBV12-4 and TRBJ1-6; 7 nucleotides align to TRBD1. The CDR3 sequence is 16 residues long. After removal of 5 bases from V and 0 bases from J, the junction contained 4 bases not matched to a gene. CDR3 sequence: CASSRTGSSYNSPLHF. The part of the CDR3 DNA that was read is TGTGCCAGCAGTAGGACAGGTTCCTCCTATAATTCACCC.

Details on this clone: The read finishes 3 residues shy of the CDR3 end, and the germline J gene is used to complete it. The chain combines TRBV19 with TRBJ1-1; D not certain. The germline CDR1 and CDR2 sequences are LNHDA and SQIVND (reference sequence). The CDR3 length is 12 residues. V lost 3 bases, J lost 7 bases, and 9 bases lay in between. The CDR3 loop reads CASSILYREAFF. The DNA read from the CDR3 is TGTGCCAGTAGTATCCTCTATCGTGAA.

Remarks on this clone: The read ends 3 residues before the CDR3 terminus; that terminus is restored from the germline J gene. V gene TRBV9 combines with J gene TRBJ1-2; D is unclear. This CDR3 region has 15 residues. CDR1 SGDLS and CDR2 YYNGEE come from the germline V gene. The V and J ends lost 5 bases and 1 base respectively, with 15 bases between them. CDR3 bases read: TGTGCCAGCAGTCGTACCTCGGGTATTAACTATGGC. It translates to CASSRTSGINYG. The complete CDR3 sequence is CASSRTSGINYGYTF.

On this clone: The CDR3 end is not reached by the read, which stops 3 residues before it; the germline J gene fills it in. The rearrangement uses TRBV20-1 and TRBJ1-2; perhaps TRBD1 as D (5 bases). V was pared by 5 bases and J by 4 bases, with 17 bases between. The CDR3 runs to 14 residues. Germline lookup yields CDR1 DFQATT and CDR2 SNEGSKA (reference sequence). CDR3 DNA (partial): TGCAGTGCTTCCGGCGGGGGGAGGGGCTATGGC. Translation: CSASGGGRGYG. The full CDR3 protein is CSASGGGRGYGYTF.

As regards this clone: The read is 3 residues too short to cover the CDR3 end, so that end is filled in from the germline J gene. The gene calls are TRBV5-8 and TRBJ2-1; 8 positions agree with TRBD1. J gave up 6 bases and V 2 bases, and 1 base lay outside the gene matches. CDR3 length: 13 residues. The germline V gene has CDR1 SGHTS and CDR2 YDEGEE. The DNA read from the CDR3 is TGTGCCAGCAGCTTCGACAGGGGCAATGAG. Its translation is CASSFDRGNE. The full CDR3 is CASSFDRGNEQFF.

This chain's CDR3 is CASSPAYQETQYF. CDR3 DNA, as far as it was read: TGTGCCAGCAGTCCAGCGTACCAAGAGACC. The chain is built from TRBV7-9 and TRBJ2-5; D is ambiguous. The read gets to within 3 residues of the CDR3 end, and the germline J gene fills in the rest. V lost 6 bases to trimming and J lost 0 bases, with 8 bases between them. Germline lookup yields CDR1 SEHNR and CDR2 FQNEAQ (reference sequence). The CDR3 is 13 amino acids. The full variable domain, rest sourced from reference TRBV7-9 and TRBJ2-5, is DTGVSQNPRHKITKRGQNVTFRCDPISEHNRLYWYRQTLGQGPEFLTYFQNEAQLEKSRLLSDRFSAERPKGSFSTLEIQRTEQGDSAMYLCASSPAYQETQYFGPGTRLLVL.

Details on this clone: The read ends 3 residues before the CDR3 terminus; that terminus is restored from the germline J gene. The chain recombines TRBV5-1 with TRBJ2-1; 7 positions agree with TRBD2. V trimming: 1 base; J trimming: 5 bases; junction bases outside the gene matches: 0. This CDR3 is 13 amino acids long. Germline values: CDR1 SGHRS, CDR2 YFSETQ. The CDR3 region is CASSLTSDNEQFF. CDR3 DNA (partial): TGCGCCAGCAGCTTGACTAGCGACAATGAG. Complete variable domain (other parts from reference TRBV5-1 and TRBJ2-1): KAGVTQTPRYLIKTRGQQVTLSCSPISGHRSVSWYQQTPGQGLQFLFEYFSETQRNKGNFPGRFSGRQFSNSRSEMNVSTLELGDSALYLCASSLTSDNEQFFGPGTRLTVL.

Details on this clone: The CDR3 end is not reached by the read, which stops 3 residues before it; the germline J gene fills it in. V is TRBV24-1 and J is TRBJ1-5; maybe TRBD1 (6 bases). V gave up 3 bases and J gave up 2 bases, with 10 bases separating them. The germline CDR1 and CDR2 sequences are KGHDR and SFDVKD. This CDR3 region has 15 residues. The CDR3 region is CATSDKQGGNQPQHF. The covered CDR3 bases are TGTGCCACCAGTGATAAACAGGGAGGCAATCAGCCC.

A note on this clone: The read falls 3 residues short of the CDR3 end, and the missing part is taken from the germline J gene. The rearrangement links TRBV19 to TRBJ2-1; D ambiguous. Germline CDR1 LNHDA, CDR2 SQIVND (reference sequence). The V end lost 7 bases, the J end lost 6 bases, and 19 bases lay between the germline ends. This CDR3 is 15 amino acids long. CDR3 sequence: CASTPVARNSNEQFF. CDR3 DNA, as far as it was read: TGTGCCAGTACCCCCGTGGCTAGAAATAGCAATGAG.

As to this clone: The sequenced fragment ends 3 residues before the CDR3 boundary, so the rest is inferred from the germline J gene. The chain recombines TRBV7-6 with TRBJ2-2; D not resolved. Germline V lookup: CDR1 SGHVS, CDR2 FNYEAQ. Deletions cut 2 bases from V and 8 bases from J, with 9 bases between. This CDR3 region has 13 residues. The CDR3 loop is CASSLQDGGELFF. The CDR3 bases that were read are TGTGCCAGCAGCTTACAGGATGGGGGGGAG. Variable domain in full (rest from reference TRBV7-6 and TRBJ2-2): GAGVSQSPRYKVTKRGQDVALRCDPISGHVSLYWYRQALGQGPEFLTYFNYEAQQDKSGLPNDRFSAERPEGSISTLTIQRTEQRDSAMYRCASSLQDGGELFFGEGSRLTVL.

This clone ranks as medium-sized in terms of frequency. The CDR3 end is not reached by the read, which stops 3 residues before it; the germline J gene fills it in. The rearrangement uses TRBV19 and TRBJ2-3; 14 nucleotides agree with TRBD2. This CDR3 region has 18 residues. J gave up 0 bases and V 5 bases, and 7 bases lay outside the gene matches. CDR1 and CDR2 from the germline V gene are LNHDA and SQIVND (reference sequence). The CDR3 bases that were read are TGTGCCAGTAGTCCGACTAGCGGGAGGGCAAAAAGCACAGATACG. It yields the protein CASSPTSGRAKSTDT. The whole CDR3 protein is CASSPTSGRAKSTDTQYF. Filled out from reference TRBV19 and TRBJ2-3, the complete variable domain reads DGGITQSPKYLFRKEGQNVTLSCEQNLNHDAMYWYRQDPGQGLRLIYYSQIVNDFQKGDIAEGYSVSREKKESFPLTVTSAQKNPTAFYLCASSPTSGRAKSTDTQYFGPGTRLTVL.

In the case of this clone: Read data end 3 residues before the CDR3 end; the end is taken from the germline J gene. The V gene is TRBV28, the J gene TRBJ1-4; no clear D gene. The CDR3 extends over 14 amino acids. The V gene's germline CDR1 is MDHEN and CDR2 SYDVKM. Trimming pared 6 bases from V and 0 bases from J, leaving 8 bases between. CDR3 DNA, as far as it was read: TGTGCCAGCAGCCCCGGTTCAACTAATGAAAAA. Its protein is CASSPGSTNEK. The full CDR3 sequence reads CASSPGSTNEKLFF.

Worth noting for this clone: The sequenced fragment ends 3 residues before the CDR3 boundary, so the rest is inferred from the germline J gene. The genes are TRBV19 and TRBJ1-1; D is perhaps TRBD1 (5 bases). The CDR3 extends over 14 amino acids. Germline V gene lookup returns CDR1 LNHDA and CDR2 SQIVND (reference sequence). CDR3 DNA (partial): TGTGCCAGTAGTCCGAGGGGACTCGGCGAGACC. Its protein product is CASSPRGLGET. Given in full, the CDR3 is CASSPRGLGETAFF. The whole variable domain, remainder taken from reference TRBV19 and TRBJ1-1, is DGGITQSPKYLFRKEGQNVTLSCEQNLNHDAMYWYRQDPGQGLRLIYYSQIVNDFQKGDIAEGYSVSREKKESFPLTVTSAQKNPTAFYLCASSPRGLGETAFFGQGTRLTVV.